Shown below are 29 T cell receptor beta chains from a single sample sequenced in a study of T cells in narcolepsy. Clones were sequenced by immunoSEQ multiplex PCR, and TCRdb holds only the in-frame ones, with some missing. The profile shows tens of thousands of clones, 87% of them singletons. The specimen was CD45RA- memory CD4+ T cells from PBMCs. The receptor set was obtained from a human donor with narcolepsy.

This clone was recorded a few times. CDR3 residues: CASSPLGGDSYNSPLHF. The CDR3 coding sequence is TGTGCCAGCTCACCACTTGGGGGGGACTCCTATAATTCACCCCTCCACTTT. The chain employs TRBV18 and TRBJ1-6, with D maybe TRBD1 (5 bases). The CDR3 sequence is 17 residues long. Germline V gives CDR1 KGHSH, CDR2 LQKENI. V lost 1 base and J lost 0, with 10 bases in between. Full variable domain (remainder filled in from reference TRBV18 and TRBJ1-6): NAGVMQNPRHLVRRRGQEARLRCSPMKGHSHVYWYRQLPEEGLKFMVYLQKENIIDESGMPKERFSAEFPKEGPSILRIQQVVRGDSAAYFCASSPLGGDSYNSPLHFGNGTRLTVT.

This clone was picked up one time. The chain recombines TRBV28 with TRBJ2-7; possibly TRBD1 for D (6 bases). The CDR3 has 14 amino acids. The V gene's germline CDR1 is MDHEN and CDR2 SYDVKM. V was shortened by 7 bases and J by 0 bases, with 13 bases between the two germline ends. CDR3 amino acids: CASITGQSSYEQYF. CDR3 DNA sequence: TGTGCCAGCATCACAGGACAGAGCTCCTACGAGCAGTACTTC.

The chain combines TRBV18 with TRBJ2-7, with 7 positions matching TRBD1. Per the germline V gene, CDR1 is KGHSH and CDR2 is LQKENI. V trimming: 7 bases; J trimming: 2 bases; junction bases outside the gene matches: 8. This CDR3 comprises 14 residues. The CDR3 here is CASLQGIGPYEQYF. CDR3 sequence (DNA): TGTGCCAGCTTACAGGGGATAGGACCCTACGAGCAGTACTTC.

The genes are TRBV19 and TRBJ2-2, with D hard to call. This CDR3 is 16 amino acids long. Per the germline V gene, CDR1 is LNHDA and CDR2 is SQIVND (reference sequence). The germline V and J ends were trimmed by 6 bases and 0 bases, with 14 bases remaining between them. The CDR3 DNA reads as TGTGCCAGTAGCATTATCGCAGGTGCGAACACCGGGGAGCTGTTTTTT. This translates into CASSIIAGANTGELFF.

This sequence joins TRBV6-5 and TRBJ1-2; 9 nucleotides agree with TRBD1. This CDR3 has 15 residues. Germline CDR1 MNHEY, CDR2 SVGAGI. V was clipped by 4 bases and J by 4 bases; unmatched bases: 7. The CDR3 coding sequence is TGTGCCAGCAGTTCCGGGGACAGGGCCGGCTATGGCTACACCTTC. Amino acids: CASSSGDRAGYGYTF.

V gene TRBV5-8 combines with J gene TRBJ2-5, with 7 bases lining up with TRBD2. The germline CDR1 and CDR2 sequences are SGHTS and YDEGEE. Unmatched junction bases numbered 13, after V lost 2 bases and J lost 0 bases. The CDR3 loop spans 18 amino acids. The DNA for the CDR3 is TGTGCCAGCAGCTTCCCCCCGCTGGGGGGGGATTACCAAGAGACCCAGTACTTC. It yields the protein CASSFPPLGGDYQETQYF. The whole variable domain, remainder taken from reference TRBV5-8 and TRBJ2-5, is EAGVTQSPTHLIKTRGQQATLRCSPISGHTSVYWYQQALGLGLQFLLWYDEGEERNRGNFPPRFSGRQFPNYSSELNVNALELEDSALYLCASSFPPLGGDYQETQYFGPGTRLLVL.

The V call is TRBV5-1, the J call TRBJ2-3; D might be TRBD2 (7 bases). The CDR3 covers 17 residues. V was pared by 4 bases and J by 2 bases, with 20 bases between. The V gene's germline CDR1 is SGHRS and CDR2 YFSETQ. CDR3 sequence reads: CASSPWGDGGPTDTQYF. CDR3 in DNA: TGCGCCAGCAGCCCGTGGGGGGACGGGGGGCCCACAGATACGCAGTATTTT.

The V call is TRBV6-5, the J call TRBJ1-5; D not resolved. CDR3 size: 15 residues. The germline CDR1 and CDR2 sequences are MNHEY and SVGAGI. Trimming cost V 2 bases and J 2 bases, with 10 bases left between them. CDR3 nucleotide sequence: TGTGCCAGCAGTTACGGCAGGTACGGCAATCAGCCCCAGCATTTT. Translation: CASSYGRYGNQPQHF.

The rearrangement uses TRBV28 and TRBJ1-1; 9 bases fit TRBD1. Germline values: CDR1 MDHEN, CDR2 SYDVKM. The length of the CDR3 is 15 residues. J was trimmed by 6 bases and V by 4 bases; bases with no gene match: 9. In DNA form, the CDR3 reads TGTGCCAGCAGTTCCCCTCGGGACAGGGAAGCTGAAGCTTTCTTT. Protein sequence: CASSSPRDREAEAFF.

This chain links TRBV2 with TRBJ2-7, with D possibly being TRBD1 (5 bases). This CDR3 is built from 11 residues. In germline, CDR1 is SNHLY, CDR2 FYNNEI. Trimming removed 11 bases from V and 6 bases from J, with 14 bases in between. This chain's CDR3 is CARQDKSEQYF. The CDR3 nucleotides read TGTGCCCGCCAGGACAAGTCCGAGCAGTACTTC.

The chain has TRBV4-3 and TRBJ2-1; D possibly corresponds to TRBD2 (5 bases). CDR3 length equals 18 residues. Germline V gene lookup returns CDR1 LGHNA and CDR2 YSLEER. The germline V and J ends were trimmed by 1 base and 0 bases, with 16 bases remaining between them. The CDR3 sequence is CASSQGASGISSYNEQFF. The CDR3 nucleotides are TGCGCCAGCAGCCAAGGGGCCTCCGGGATTTCCTCCTACAATGAGCAGTTCTTC.

This clone was recorded once. The chain uses TRBV11-3 and TRBJ2-1; 9 nucleotides line up with TRBD1. CDR1 is SGHNT and CDR2 is YENEEA in the germline V gene. This CDR3 is 16 amino acids long. Trimming cost V 5 bases and J 4 bases; bases outside gene matches: 9. The CDR3 coding sequence is TGTGCCAGCAGCCCGCCGGGACAGGGACCTTACAATGAGCAGTTCTTC. Its translation: CASSPPGQGPYNEQFF. The variable domain in full, completed from reference TRBV11-3 and TRBJ2-1, reads EAGVVQSPRYKIIEKKQPVAFWCNPISGHNTLYWYLQNLGQGPELLIRYENEEAVDDSQLPKDRFSAERLKGVDSTLKIQPAELGDSAVYLCASSPPGQGPYNEQFFGPGTRLTVL.

The rearrangement joins TRBV6-5 to TRBJ2-1; possible D gene TRBD2, 6 bases. V was clipped by 7 bases and J by 5 bases, with 15 bases between them. The V gene's germline CDR1 is MNHEY and CDR2 SVGAGI. The CDR3 is 14 amino acids. CDR3 sequence reads: CASKEGLSNNEQFF. CDR3 DNA sequence: TGTGCCAGCAAGGAGGGCCTGTCTAACAATGAGCAGTTCTTC.

The CDR3 coding sequence is TGTGCTAGTGGCTCGGGACAGCCTAATCAGCCCCAGCATTTT. This encodes CASGSGQPNQPQHF. This sequence joins TRBV12-5 and TRBJ1-5, with 7 bases that match TRBD1. Germline V gene sequence: CDR1 LGHNT, CDR2 FRNRAP. J was trimmed by 4 bases and V by 6 bases; bases with no gene match: 6. This CDR3 contains 14 residues.

The V and J genes are TRBV5-1 and TRBJ1-1; D remains unclear. This CDR3 has 14 residues. The germline V gene encodes CDR1 SGHRS and CDR2 YFSETQ. V was trimmed by 1 base and J by 1 base, leaving 8 bases between them. CDR3 amino acids: CASSLSTGNTEAFF. The CDR3, as DNA: TGCGCCAGCAGCTTGTCCACGGGGAACACTGAAGCTTTCTTT.

The sample holds one count of this clone. The gene calls are TRBV28 and TRBJ1-1; D possibly corresponds to TRBD1 (5 bases). Trimming pared 8 bases from V and 10 bases from J, leaving 17 bases between. The CDR3 has 12 residues. Per the germline V gene, CDR1 is MDHEN and CDR2 is SYDVKM. This chain's CDR3 is CASRLGRGSAFF. Here the CDR3 DNA reads TGTGCCAGCCGGTTGGGTAGGGGTTCAGCTTTCTTT.

J is TRBJ2-1 and V is TRBV7-2; TRBD2 matches at 7 bases. CDR3 size: 17 residues. Losses at the gene ends were 1 base for V and 4 bases for J; bases not matched to a gene: 10. CDR1 is SGHTA, CDR2 FQGNSA, per germline. CDR3 residues: CASSLGRGAGLYNEQFF. Written as DNA, the CDR3 is TGTGCCAGCAGCTTAGGAAGAGGAGCGGGGCTTTACAATGAGCAGTTCTTC.

The chain couples TRBV5-4 to TRBJ2-3, with 7 positions matching TRBD2. The V segment lost 6 bases and the J segment 4 bases; nucleotides outside the gene matches: 11. CDR3 length: 15 residues. Germline V gives CDR1 SGHNT, CDR2 YYREEE (reference sequence). CDR3 region: CASNPAGRAPDTQYF. The CDR3 bases are TGTGCCAGCAACCCAGCGGGGAGAGCCCCAGATACGCAGTATTTT.

Only a few counts were recorded for this clone. This chain uses TRBV11-2 with TRBJ2-7; D tentatively reads TRBD1 or TRBD2 (7 bases each). Trimming took 1 base from V and 4 from J, leaving 17 bases between them. In germline, CDR1 is SGHAT, CDR2 FQNNGV. The CDR3 extends over 16 amino acids. The CDR3 region is CASSLGPGRGPYEQYF. The CDR3 DNA reads as TGTGCCAGCAGCTTAGGCCCAGGGAGGGGGCCTTACGAGCAGTACTTC.

This chain connects TRBV4-3 to TRBJ2-7, with 10 nucleotides matching TRBD1. The CDR3 has 19 residues. V gave up 0 bases and J gave up 3 bases; unmatched junction bases: 14. Germline CDR1 is LGHNA and CDR2 is YSLEER. Here the CDR3 reads CASSQDYGTGARLFYEQYF. CDR3 DNA sequence: TGCGCCAGCAGCCAAGATTACGGGACAGGGGCCCGACTTTTCTACGAGCAGTACTTC.

The chain carries TRBV7-3 and TRBJ2-6, with no clear D. From germline, CDR1 is SGHTA and CDR2 FQGTGA. The CDR3 consists of 14 residues. Trimming pared 2 bases from V and 13 bases from J, leaving 15 bases between. DNA for the CDR3: TGTGCCAGCAGCTTACAGCCCCCGCCAAATGTCCTGACTTTC. Amino acid sequence: CASSLQPPPNVLTF.

The V gene is TRBV25-1, the J gene TRBJ2-1; D is unresolved. The germline V gene encodes CDR1 MGHDK and CDR2 SYGVNS. This CDR3 has 14 residues. Trimming stripped 5 bases from V and 5 bases from J, with 13 bases between. As DNA, the CDR3 is TGTGCCAGCAGTACCCTTGACAACCACAATGAGCAGTTCTTC. Protein sequence: CASSTLDNHNEQFF.

CDR3 loop: CAIRQGATVRELFF. The CDR3 nucleotides read TGTGCCATCAGGCAGGGGGCTACAGTCCGGGAGCTGTTTTTT. The chain combines TRBV6-1 with TRBJ2-2, with TRBD1 matching over 8 bases. Germline loops: CDR1 MNHNS, CDR2 SASEGT. The V gene end was trimmed by 10 bases and the J gene end by 9 bases; junction bases not matched to a gene: 13. This CDR3 comprises 14 residues.

This rearrangement joins TRBV5-1 to TRBJ2-5, with D uncertain. V was pared by 7 bases and J by 3 bases, with 4 bases between. The CDR3 is 10 residues long. Per germline, CDR1 SGHRS and CDR2 YFSETQ. Here the CDR3 reads CASGEETQYF. The CDR3 nucleotides are TGCGCCAGCGGAGAAGAGACCCAGTACTTC.

The chain carries TRBV5-1 and TRBJ1-6, with a possible D match to TRBD1 (6 bases). Per the germline V gene, CDR1 is SGHRS and CDR2 is YFSETQ. The CDR3 has 15 residues. V lost 6 bases and J 3 bases, leaving 13 bases between the germline ends. The CDR3 sequence: CASTQGRGYNSPLHF. The CDR3 DNA follows: TGCGCCAGCACCCAGGGGAGAGGCTATAATTCACCCCTCCACTTT. Supplemented by reference TRBV5-1 and TRBJ1-6, the full variable domain reads KAGVTQTPRYLIKTRGQQVTLSCSPISGHRSVSWYQQTPGQGLQFLFEYFSETQRNKGNFPGRFSGRQFSNSRSEMNVSTLELGDSALYLCASTQGRGYNSPLHFGNGTRLTVT.

V gene TRBV11-1 combines with J gene TRBJ2-6; 7 bases are shared with TRBD1. The CDR3 sequence is 18 residues long. Germline CDR1 SGHAT, CDR2 FQDESV (reference sequence). With 2 bases clipped from V and 0 bases from J, the junction kept 7 bases outside the gene matches. The CDR3 DNA sequence: TGTGCCAGCAGCTTATTTGGGGACAGACCCTCTGGGGCCAACGTCCTGACTTTC. Translated: CASSLFGDRPSGANVLTF.

This clone was picked up a small number of times. The chain links TRBV6-1 to TRBJ2-7; 7 bases are a match to TRBD1. Germline V gene lookup returns CDR1 MNHNS and CDR2 SASEGT. V lost 7 bases and J lost 0; bases outside the gene matches: 9. The CDR3 totals 15 residues. In DNA, the CDR3 is TGTGCCAGCACGACACAGGGGTTCCTCTCCTACGAGCAGTACTTC. Translating it yields CASTTQGFLSYEQYF.

This chain connects TRBV27 to TRBJ2-7; 9 bases fit TRBD1. Losses at the gene ends were 5 bases for V and 2 bases for J; bases not matched to a gene: 10. CDR1 and CDR2 from the germline V gene are MNHEY and SMNVEV (reference sequence). There are 16 residues in the CDR3. CDR3 in DNA: TGTGCCAGCAGTGGTGCAGACAGGGGGGATACCTACGAGCAGTACTTC. Amino acids: CASSGADRGDTYEQYF.

This clone was recorded once. The chain has TRBV21-1 and TRBJ1-2. TRBV21-1 is assigned pseudogene status. The CDR3 consists of 11 residues. The CDR3 loop is CASSKGREYTF. The CDR3 bases are TGTGCCAGCAGCAAGGGTAGGGAGTACACCTTC.